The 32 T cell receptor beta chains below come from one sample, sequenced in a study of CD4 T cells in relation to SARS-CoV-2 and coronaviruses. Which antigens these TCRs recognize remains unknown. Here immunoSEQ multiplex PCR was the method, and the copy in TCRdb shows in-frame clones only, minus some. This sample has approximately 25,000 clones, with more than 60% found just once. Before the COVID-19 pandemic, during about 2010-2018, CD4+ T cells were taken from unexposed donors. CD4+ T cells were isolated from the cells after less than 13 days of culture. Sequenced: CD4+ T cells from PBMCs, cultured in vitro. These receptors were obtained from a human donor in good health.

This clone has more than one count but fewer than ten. CDR3 DNA sequence: TGTGCCAGCAGTTTATCCTCGGGGTCTGCCGGTTCACCCCTCCACTTT. Encoded protein: CASSLSSGSAGSPLHF. This chain links TRBV27 with TRBJ1-6; D not certain. Germline lookup yields CDR1 MNHEY and CDR2 SMNVEV (reference sequence). The germline V and J ends were trimmed by 0 bases and 9 bases, with 15 bases remaining between them. The CDR3 contains 16 residues.

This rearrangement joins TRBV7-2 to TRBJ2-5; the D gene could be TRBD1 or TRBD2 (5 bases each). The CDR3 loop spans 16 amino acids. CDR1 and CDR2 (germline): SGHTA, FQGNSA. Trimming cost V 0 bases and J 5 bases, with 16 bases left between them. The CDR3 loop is CASSLAGTERGETQYF. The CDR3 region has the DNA TGTGCCAGCAGCTTAGCTGGGACGGAGCGAGGGGAGACCCAGTACTTC.

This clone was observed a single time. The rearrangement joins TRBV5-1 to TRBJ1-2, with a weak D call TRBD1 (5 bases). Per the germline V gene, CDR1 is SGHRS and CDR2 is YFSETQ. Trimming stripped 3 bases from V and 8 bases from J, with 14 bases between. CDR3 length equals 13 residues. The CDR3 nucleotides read TGCGCCAGCAGCTGGGGGGTAGGGGCCGGCTACACCTTC. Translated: CASSWGVGAGYTF.

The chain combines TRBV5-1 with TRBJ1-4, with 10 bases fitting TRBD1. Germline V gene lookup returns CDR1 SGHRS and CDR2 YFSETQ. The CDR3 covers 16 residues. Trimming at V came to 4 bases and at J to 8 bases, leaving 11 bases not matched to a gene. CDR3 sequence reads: CASSHQGLDRGEKLFF. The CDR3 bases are TGCGCCAGCAGCCATCAGGGGCTGGACAGGGGGGAAAAACTGTTTTTT.

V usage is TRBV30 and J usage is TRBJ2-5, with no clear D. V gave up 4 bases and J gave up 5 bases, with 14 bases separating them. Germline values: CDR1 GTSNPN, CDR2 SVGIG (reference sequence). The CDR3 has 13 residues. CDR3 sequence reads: CAWTVKGQETQYF. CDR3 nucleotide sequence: TGTGCCTGGACCGTAAAGGGTCAGGAGACCCAGTACTTC.

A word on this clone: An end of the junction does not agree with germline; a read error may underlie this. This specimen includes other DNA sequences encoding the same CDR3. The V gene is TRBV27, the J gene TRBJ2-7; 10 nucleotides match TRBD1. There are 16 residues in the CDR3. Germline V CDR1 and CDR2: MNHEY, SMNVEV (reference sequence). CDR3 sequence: CASSFAGTGDGGEQYF. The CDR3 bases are TGTGCCAGTAGTTTCGCTGGGACAGGGGATGGGGGCGAGCAGTACTTC.

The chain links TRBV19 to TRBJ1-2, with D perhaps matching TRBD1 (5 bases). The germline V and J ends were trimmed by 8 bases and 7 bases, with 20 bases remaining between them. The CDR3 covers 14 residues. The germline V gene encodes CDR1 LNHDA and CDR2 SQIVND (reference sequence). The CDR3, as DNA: TGTGCCAGTCGAATGGGGGATTCGGCTCGTGGCTACACCTTC. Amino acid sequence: CASRMGDSARGYTF. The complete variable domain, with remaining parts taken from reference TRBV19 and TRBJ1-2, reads DGGITQSPKYLFRKEGQNVTLSCEQNLNHDAMYWYRQDPGQGLRLIYYSQIVNDFQKGDIAEGYSVSREKKESFPLTVTSAQKNPTAFYLCASRMGDSARGYTFGSGTRLTVV.

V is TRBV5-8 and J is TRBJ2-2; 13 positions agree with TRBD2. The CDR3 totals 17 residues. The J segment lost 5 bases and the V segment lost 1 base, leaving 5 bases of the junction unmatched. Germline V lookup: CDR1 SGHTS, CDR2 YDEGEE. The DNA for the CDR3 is TGTGCCAGCAGCTTGAGACTAGCGGGAGGTCGAACCGGGGAGCTGTTTTTT. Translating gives CASSLRLAGGRTGELFF. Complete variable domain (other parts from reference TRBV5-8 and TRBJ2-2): EAGVTQSPTHLIKTRGQQATLRCSPISGHTSVYWYQQALGLGLQFLLWYDEGEERNRGNFPPRFSGRQFPNYSSELNVNALELEDSALYLCASSLRLAGGRTGELFFGEGSRLTVL.

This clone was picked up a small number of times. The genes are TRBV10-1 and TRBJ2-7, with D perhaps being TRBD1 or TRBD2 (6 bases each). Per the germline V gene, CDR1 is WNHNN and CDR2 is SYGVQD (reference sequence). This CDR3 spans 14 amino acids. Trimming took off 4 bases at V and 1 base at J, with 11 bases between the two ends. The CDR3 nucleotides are TGCGCCAGCAGTGCCGGGGGCGGTTCCTACGAGCAGTACTTC. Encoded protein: CASSAGGGSYEQYF.

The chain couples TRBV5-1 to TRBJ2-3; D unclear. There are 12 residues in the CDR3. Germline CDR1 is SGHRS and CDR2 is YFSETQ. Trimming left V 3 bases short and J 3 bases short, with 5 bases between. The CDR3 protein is CASSSETDTQYF. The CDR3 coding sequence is TGCGCCAGCAGCTCCGAGACAGATACGCAGTATTTT. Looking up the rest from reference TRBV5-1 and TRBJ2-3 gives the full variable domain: KAGVTQTPRYLIKTRGQQVTLSCSPISGHRSVSWYQQTPGQGLQFLFEYFSETQRNKGNFPGRFSGRQFSNSRSEMNVSTLELGDSALYLCASSSETDTQYFGPGTRLTVL.

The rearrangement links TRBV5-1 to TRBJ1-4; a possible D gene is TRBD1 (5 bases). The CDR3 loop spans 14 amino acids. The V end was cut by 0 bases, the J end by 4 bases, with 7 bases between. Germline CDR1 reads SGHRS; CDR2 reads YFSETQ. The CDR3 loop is CASSLGQINEKLFF. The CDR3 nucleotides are TGCGCCAGCAGCTTGGGACAGATTAATGAAAAACTGTTTTTT.

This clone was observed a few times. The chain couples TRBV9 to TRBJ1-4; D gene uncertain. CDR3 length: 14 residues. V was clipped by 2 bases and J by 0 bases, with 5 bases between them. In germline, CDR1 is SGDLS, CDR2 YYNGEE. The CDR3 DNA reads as TGTGCCAGCAGCGTCGATGCAACTAATGAAAAACTGTTTTTT. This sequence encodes CASSVDATNEKLFF.

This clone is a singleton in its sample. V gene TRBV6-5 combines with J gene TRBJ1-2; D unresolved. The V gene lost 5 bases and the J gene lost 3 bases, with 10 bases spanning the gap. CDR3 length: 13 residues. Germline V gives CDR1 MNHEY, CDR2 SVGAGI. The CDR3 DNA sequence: TGTGCCAGCAGTCAACAGTTAGACTATGGCTACACCTTC. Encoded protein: CASSQQLDYGYTF.

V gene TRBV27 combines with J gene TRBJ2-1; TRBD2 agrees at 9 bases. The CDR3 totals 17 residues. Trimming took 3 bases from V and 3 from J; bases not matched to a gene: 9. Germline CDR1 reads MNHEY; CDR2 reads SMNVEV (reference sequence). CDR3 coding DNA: TGTGCCAGCAGTTTCCTGACCGGGACTAGCTTCTACAATGAGCAGTTCTTC. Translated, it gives CASSFLTGTSFYNEQFF.

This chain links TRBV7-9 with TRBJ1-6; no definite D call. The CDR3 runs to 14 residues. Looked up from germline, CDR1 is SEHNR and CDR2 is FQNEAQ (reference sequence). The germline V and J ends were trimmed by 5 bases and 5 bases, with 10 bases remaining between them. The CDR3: CASSRGSDNSPLHF. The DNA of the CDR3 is TGTGCCAGCAGCCGAGGCTCGGATAATTCACCCCTCCACTTT. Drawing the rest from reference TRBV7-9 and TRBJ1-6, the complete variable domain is DTGVSQNPRHKITKRGQNVTFRCDPISEHNRLYWYRQTLGQGPEFLTYFQNEAQLEKSRLLSDRFSAERPKGSFSTLEIQRTEQGDSAMYLCASSRGSDNSPLHFGNGTRLTVT.

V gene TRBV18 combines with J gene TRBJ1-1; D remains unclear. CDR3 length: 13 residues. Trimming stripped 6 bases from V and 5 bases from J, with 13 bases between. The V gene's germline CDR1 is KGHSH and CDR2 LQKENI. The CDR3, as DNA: TGTGCCAGCTCCCCGTTAGGTAATACTGAAGCTTTCTTT. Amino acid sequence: CASSPLGNTEAFF.

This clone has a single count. The CDR3 DNA sequence: TGCGCCAGCAGCTATGGAGGGGGGGCCGGTCAGGGTAGTAGAGCTTTCTTT. This codes for CASSYGGGAGQGSRAFF. The gene calls are TRBV5-1 and TRBJ1-1; TRBD1 is a possible D gene (6 bases). CDR3 length: 17 residues. The V and J ends lost 3 bases and 10 bases respectively, with 28 bases between them. Germline V lookup: CDR1 SGHRS, CDR2 YFSETQ. The full variable domain, rest sourced from reference TRBV5-1 and TRBJ1-1, is KAGVTQTPRYLIKTRGQQVTLSCSPISGHRSVSWYQQTPGQGLQFLFEYFSETQRNKGNFPGRFSGRQFSNSRSEMNVSTLELGDSALYLCASSYGGGAGQGSRAFFGQGTRLTVV.

CDR3 bases: TGTGCCAGCAGGGCCCTAGCGGGGCCATCCTACGAGCAGTACTTC. It is translated as CASRALAGPSYEQYF. The chain uses TRBV5-4 and TRBJ2-7; 9 bases match TRBD2. Germline CDR1 reads SGHNT; CDR2 reads YYREEE (reference sequence). The CDR3 covers 15 residues. J gave up 1 base and V 5 bases, and 7 bases lay outside the gene matches.

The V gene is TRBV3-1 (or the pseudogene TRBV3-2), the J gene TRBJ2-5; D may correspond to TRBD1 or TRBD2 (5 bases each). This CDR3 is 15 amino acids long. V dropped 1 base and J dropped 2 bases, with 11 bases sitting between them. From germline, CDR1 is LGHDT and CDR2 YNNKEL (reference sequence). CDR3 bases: TGTGCCAGCAGCCAAGTCGGGACGGAACAAGAGACCCAGTACTTC. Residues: CASSQVGTEQETQYF.

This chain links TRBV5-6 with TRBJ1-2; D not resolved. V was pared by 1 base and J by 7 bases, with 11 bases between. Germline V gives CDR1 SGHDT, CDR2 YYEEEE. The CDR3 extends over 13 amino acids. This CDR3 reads CASSLPQFAGYTF. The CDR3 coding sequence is TGTGCCAGCAGCTTGCCCCAATTTGCTGGCTACACCTTC.

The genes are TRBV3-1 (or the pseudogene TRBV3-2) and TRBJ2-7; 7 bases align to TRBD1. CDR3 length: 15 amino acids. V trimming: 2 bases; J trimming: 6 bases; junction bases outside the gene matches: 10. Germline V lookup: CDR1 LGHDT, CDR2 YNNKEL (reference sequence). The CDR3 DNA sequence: TGTGCCAGCAGCCAATTCCCAGGACAGGTTGGCGAGCAGTACTTC. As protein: CASSQFPGQVGEQYF.

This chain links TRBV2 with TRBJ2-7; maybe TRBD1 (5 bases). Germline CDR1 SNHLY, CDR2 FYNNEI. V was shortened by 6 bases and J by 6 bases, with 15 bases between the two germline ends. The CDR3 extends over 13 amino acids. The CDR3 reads CASRIGAGGEQYF. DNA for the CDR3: TGTGCCAGCAGGATAGGGGCTGGCGGCGAGCAGTACTTC.

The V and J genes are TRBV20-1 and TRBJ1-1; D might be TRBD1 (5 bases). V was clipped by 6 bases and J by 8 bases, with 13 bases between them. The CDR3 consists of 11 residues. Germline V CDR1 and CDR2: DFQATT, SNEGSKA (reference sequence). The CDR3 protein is CSAPRVEEAFF. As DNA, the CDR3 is TGCAGTGCCCCCAGGGTCGAGGAAGCTTTCTTT.

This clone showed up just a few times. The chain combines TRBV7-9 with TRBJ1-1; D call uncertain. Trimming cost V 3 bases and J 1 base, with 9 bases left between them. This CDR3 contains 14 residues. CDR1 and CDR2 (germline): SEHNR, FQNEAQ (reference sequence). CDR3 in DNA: TGTGCCAGCAGCTTGACGGCCCAGAACACTGAAGCTTTCTTT. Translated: CASSLTAQNTEAFF.

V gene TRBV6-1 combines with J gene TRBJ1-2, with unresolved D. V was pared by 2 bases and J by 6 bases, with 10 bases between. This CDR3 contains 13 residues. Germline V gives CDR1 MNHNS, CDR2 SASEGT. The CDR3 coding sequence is TGTGCCAGCAGTGAATCAGTTACAGATGGCTACACCTTC. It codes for CASSESVTDGYTF.

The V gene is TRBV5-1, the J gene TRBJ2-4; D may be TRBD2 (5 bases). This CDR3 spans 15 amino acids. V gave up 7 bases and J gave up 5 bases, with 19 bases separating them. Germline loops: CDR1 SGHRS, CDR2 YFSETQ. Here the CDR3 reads CASRQGFDSENIQYF. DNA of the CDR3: TGCGCCAGCCGACAAGGGTTCGATAGCGAAAACATTCAGTACTTC.

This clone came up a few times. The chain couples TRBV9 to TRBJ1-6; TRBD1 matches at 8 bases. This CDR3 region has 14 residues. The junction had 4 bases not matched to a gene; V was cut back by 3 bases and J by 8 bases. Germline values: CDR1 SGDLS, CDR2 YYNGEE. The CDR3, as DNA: TGTGCCAGCAGCGGGGGACAGGCTGATTCACCCCTCCACTTT. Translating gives CASSGGQADSPLHF.

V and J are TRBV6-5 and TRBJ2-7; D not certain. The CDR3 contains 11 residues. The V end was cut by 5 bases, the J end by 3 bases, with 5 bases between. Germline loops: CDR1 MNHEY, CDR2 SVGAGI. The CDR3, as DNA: TGTGCCAGCAGTACCCACTACGAGCAGTACTTC. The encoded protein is CASSTHYEQYF.

Here the CDR3 DNA reads TGTGCCAGCAGTTTCCCTGCACCTCGGACAGTAAACACTGAAGCTTTCTTT. This codes for CASSFPAPRTVNTEAFF. The chain uses TRBV28 and TRBJ1-1; tentatively, D is TRBD1 (6 bases). This CDR3 has 17 amino acids. V was cut by 3 bases and J by 2 bases, with 19 bases left in between. Germline CDR1 and CDR2: MDHEN and SYDVKM.

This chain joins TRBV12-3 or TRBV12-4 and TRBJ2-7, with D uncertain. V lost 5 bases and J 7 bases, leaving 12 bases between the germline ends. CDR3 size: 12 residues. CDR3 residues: CASSPGPVEQYF. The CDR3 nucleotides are TGTGCCAGCAGTCCTGGACCCGTAGAGCAGTACTTC.

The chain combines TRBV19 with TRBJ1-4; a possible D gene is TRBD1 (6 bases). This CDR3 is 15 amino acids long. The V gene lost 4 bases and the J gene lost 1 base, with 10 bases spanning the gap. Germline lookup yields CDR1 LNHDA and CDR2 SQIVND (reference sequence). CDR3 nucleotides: TGTGCCAGTAGTACCGGAGGGGGAACTAATGAAAAACTGTTTTTT. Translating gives CASSTGGGTNEKLFF.

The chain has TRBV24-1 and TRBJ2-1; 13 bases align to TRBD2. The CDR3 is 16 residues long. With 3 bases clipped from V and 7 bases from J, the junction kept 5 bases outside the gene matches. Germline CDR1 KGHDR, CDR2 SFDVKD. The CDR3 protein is CATSDPGLAGANEQFF. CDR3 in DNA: TGTGCCACCAGTGATCCCGGACTAGCGGGAGCAAATGAGCAGTTCTTC.